This T cell receptor (beta chain) was sequenced in a study of cytomegalovirus exposure and HLA in healthy donors. Study-level points and caveats: Overall, 164 TCR beta chains were annotated as cytomegalovirus-associated. Per a prior analysis, the majority of TCR beta V segments were productive roughly 87% or roughly 30% of the time.

Regarding this clone: Its target is not known.

The donors comprised healthy bone marrow donors. 13 Jbeta primers and 60 Vbeta primers were used for the PCR. Sequencing was performed with immunoSEQ multiplex PCR; in TCRdb, only in-frame clones are kept and a portion is missing. The sample has hundreds of thousands of clones, roughly 91% seen once. V was pared by 2 bases and J by 1 base, with 12 bases of the junction left unmatched. This CDR3 is built from 17 residues. The germline V gene encodes CDR1 SGHNT and CDR2 YYREEE (reference sequence). The rearrangement links TRBV5-4 to TRBJ2-7, with 7 bases fitting TRBD2. Sequenced: PBMCs. The receptor was isolated from a woman aged 18-35 years in good health and CMV-seronegative. In DNA form, the CDR3 reads TGTGCCAGCAGCTTAGGTCCCGGGAGGCACCAATCCTACGAGCAGTACTTC. This gives the protein CASSLGPGRHQSYEQYF.